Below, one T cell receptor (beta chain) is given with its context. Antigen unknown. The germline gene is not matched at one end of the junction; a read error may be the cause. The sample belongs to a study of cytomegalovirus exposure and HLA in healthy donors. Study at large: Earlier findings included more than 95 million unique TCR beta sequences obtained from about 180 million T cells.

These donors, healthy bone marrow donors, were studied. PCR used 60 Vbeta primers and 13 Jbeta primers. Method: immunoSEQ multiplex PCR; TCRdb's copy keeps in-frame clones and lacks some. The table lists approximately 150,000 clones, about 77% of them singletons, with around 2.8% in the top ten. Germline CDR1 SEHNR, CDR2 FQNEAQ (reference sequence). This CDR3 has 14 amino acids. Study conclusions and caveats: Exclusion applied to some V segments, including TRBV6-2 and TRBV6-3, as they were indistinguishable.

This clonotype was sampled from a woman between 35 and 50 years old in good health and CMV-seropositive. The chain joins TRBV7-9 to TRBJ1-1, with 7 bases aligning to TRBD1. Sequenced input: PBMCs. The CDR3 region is CSSRLRGHVTEAFF. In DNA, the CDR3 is TGTTCCAGCAGATTAAGGGGGCATGTAACTGAAGCTTTCTTT.